Below, 27 T cell receptor beta chains from the same sample are listed, as sequenced in a study of post-analysis software for immune sequencing data. Their antigens are not known. Findings and limits, study-wide: A handful of TRBV segments appeared more often in patients than in controls, and TRBV5-6, TRBV5-1 and TRBV20-1 were among these.

Unique molecular identifiers had been added to the TCR beta cDNA libraries. In TCRdb, the PCR reads were re-called with MiXCR into one record per CDR3 protein. This sample has some 690,000 distinct CDR3 sequences; over 45% occur once, and the top ten carry approximately 10%. The sample was blood. The receptors shown here come from a girl aged 2 to 9 with multiple sclerosis.

A remark on this clonotype: One junction end disagrees with the germline gene, perhaps due to a read error. This chain uses TRBV27 with TRBJ2-4; 8 bases align to TRBD2. This CDR3 is 17 amino acids long. CDR1 and CDR2 (germline): MNHEY, SMNVEV (reference sequence). CDR3 region: CATSYTSAGAAKNIQYF. The CDR3 bases are TGTGCCACCAGTTATACCTCAGCGGGGGCTGCCAAAAACATTCAGTACTTC.

The CDR3 sequence: CASSPPREYGYTF. For the CDR3, the DNA is TGTGCCAGCAGCCCCCCCCGGGAATATGGCTACACCTTC. The genes are TRBV7-2 and TRBJ1-2, with D unresolved. This CDR3 has 13 residues. Trimming shortened V by 5 bases and J by 5 bases, and 12 bases separated the two germline ends. Looked up from germline, CDR1 is SGHTA and CDR2 is FQGNSA.

This sequence joins TRBV29-1 and TRBJ1-1; 7 bases map to TRBD1. This CDR3 contains 13 residues. Germline lookup yields CDR1 SQVTM and CDR2 ANQGSEA. Unmatched junction bases numbered 5, after V lost 7 bases and J lost 0 bases. CDR3 sequence (DNA): TGCAGCGCTGAGACAGGGATGAACACTGAAGCTTTCTTT. Encoded protein: CSAETGMNTEAFF.

The sample holds a few counts of this clonotype. V is TRBV29-1 and J is TRBJ2-7; 12 bases are shared with TRBD2. Trimming removed 4 bases from V and 5 bases from J; junction bases left unmatched: 6. Germline CDR1 is SQVTM and CDR2 is ANQGSEA. The CDR3 spans 14 residues. The CDR3: CSVAASGRANEQYF. DNA of the CDR3: TGCAGCGTTGCCGCTAGCGGGAGGGCCAACGAGCAGTACTTC.

V is TRBV7-9 and J is TRBJ1-5; D unclear. This CDR3 has 12 amino acids. Deletions cut 1 base from V and 7 bases from J, with 5 bases between. In germline, CDR1 is SEHNR, CDR2 FQNEAQ (reference sequence). Here the CDR3 reads CASSLDRQPQHF. CDR3 DNA sequence: TGTGCCAGCAGCTTAGATCGGCAGCCCCAGCATTTT.

This clonotype came up a few times. The gene calls are TRBV6-5 and TRBJ2-3; D remains ambiguous. The CDR3 is made up of 11 amino acids. The V gene lost 9 bases and the J gene lost 6 bases, with 10 bases spanning the gap. CDR1 is MNHEY and CDR2 is SVGAGI in the germline V gene. CDR3 region: CASSNGDTQYF. The CDR3 DNA sequence: TGTGCCAGTAGTAATGGGGATACGCAGTATTTT.

This rearrangement joins TRBV3-1 to TRBJ1-2; D is ambiguous. The V end was cut by 0 bases, the J end by 4 bases, with 9 bases between. The CDR3 is 14 residues long. In germline, CDR1 is LGHDT, CDR2 YNNKEL (reference sequence). CDR3 sequence: CASSQDTHLYGYTF. The CDR3 DNA reads as TGTGCCAGCAGCCAAGATACACACCTCTATGGCTACACCTTC.

Concerning this clonotype itself: A junction boundary mismatches the germline segment, possibly from a read error. The rearrangement uses TRBV7-7 and TRBJ2-5, with 8 bases matching TRBD1. Per the germline V gene, CDR1 is SSHAT and CDR2 is FNYEAQ (reference sequence). The CDR3 consists of 16 residues. The CDR3 DNA reads as TGTGCTAGCAGCTTAGCCTCATCCAGGGGGCAGGAGACCCAGTACTTC. Its translation is CASSLASSRGQETQYF.

J is TRBJ2-1 and V is TRBV29-1; 9 bases fit TRBD2. The J segment lost 10 bases and the V segment lost 5 bases, leaving 9 bases of the junction unmatched. The CDR3 runs to 13 residues. From germline, CDR1 is SQVTM and CDR2 ANQGSEA. CDR3 amino acids: CSVQQAGGREQFF. Here the CDR3 DNA reads TGCAGCGTTCAACAAGCGGGAGGTCGGGAGCAGTTCTTC.

This clonotype is a singleton in its sample. The CDR3 nucleotides are TGTGCCAGCAGTGACCCGGGGGATGAGCAGTACTTC. As protein: CASSDPGDEQYF. This chain connects TRBV25-1 to TRBJ2-7; D perhaps matches TRBD2 (6 bases). V lost 3 bases and J lost 7, with 10 bases in between. There are 12 residues in the CDR3. CDR1 is MGHDK and CDR2 is SYGVNS in the germline V gene.

V is TRBV4-1 and J is TRBJ2-5; 7 positions match TRBD1. The germline V gene has CDR1 MGHRA and CDR2 YSYEKL. The junction had 10 bases not matched to a gene; V was cut back by 1 base and J by 5 bases. The CDR3 runs 16 residues. CDR3: CASSQGQGGRGETQYF. DNA of the CDR3: TGCGCCAGCAGCCAAGGACAGGGCGGACGAGGGGAGACCCAGTACTTC.

CDR3 sequence reads: CASSLMTSGSGKTDTQYF. CDR3 DNA sequence: TGCGCCAGCAGCTTGATGACTAGCGGGAGTGGGAAGACAGATACGCAGTATTTT. The rearrangement joins TRBV5-1 to TRBJ2-3, with 12 bases aligning to TRBD2. The ends lost 1 base at V and 3 bases at J; junction bases unmatched: 9. The CDR3 runs 18 residues. Germline values: CDR1 SGHRS, CDR2 YFSETQ.

The chain has TRBV25-1 and TRBJ2-1; D gene unclear. Looked up from germline, CDR1 is MGHDK and CDR2 is SYGVNS. CDR3 length: 14 amino acids. With 6 bases removed from V and 8 bases from J, the gap between germline ends came to 17 bases. This CDR3 reads CASRDSARAHEQFF. The CDR3 DNA reads as TGTGCCAGCAGGGATTCTGCTAGGGCGCATGAGCAGTTCTTC.

In this sample, this clonotype turned up a few times. V is TRBV5-5 and J is TRBJ2-1; D gene uncertain. V was pared by 1 base and J by 2 bases, with 16 bases between. Looked up from germline, CDR1 is SGHKS and CDR2 is YYEKEE (reference sequence). The CDR3 has 17 residues. The CDR3 region has the DNA TGTGCCAGCAGCTTGTCCAACCTGGGCCCCCCCTACAATGAGCAGTTCTTC. Protein product: CASSLSNLGPPYNEQFF.

This chain joins TRBV5-1 and TRBJ2-1; 10 nucleotides match TRBD2. The CDR3 spans 17 residues. V gave up 4 bases and J gave up 8 bases; unmatched junction bases: 15. Germline assignment: CDR1 SGHRS and CDR2 YFSETQ. The chain's CDR3 is CASSARGRAGGGDEQFF. Written as DNA, the CDR3 is TGCGCCAGCAGCGCACGGGGACGAGCGGGAGGGGGGGATGAGCAGTTCTTC.

The V call is TRBV6-5, the J call TRBJ2-6; no definite D call. Trimming left V 0 bases short and J 4 bases short, with 4 bases between. CDR1 and CDR2 (germline): MNHEY, SVGAGI. This CDR3 comprises 14 residues. The CDR3 reads CASSYSTGANVLTF. For the CDR3, the DNA is TGTGCCAGCAGTTACTCGACGGGGGCCAACGTCCTGACTTTC.

In this sample, this clonotype turned up a few times. Mismatch with germline at one junction end may stem from a read error. This chain uses TRBV7-7 with TRBJ2-5; weak D call: TRBD2 (7 bases). The CDR3 is 14 amino acids. Germline CDR1 reads SSHAT; CDR2 reads FNYEAQ (reference sequence). CDR3 in DNA: TGTGCTAGCAGCTCGGGGGGCATTCAAGAGACCCAGTACTTC. Translating it yields CASSSGGIQETQYF. Full variable domain (remainder filled in from reference TRBV7-7 and TRBJ2-5): GAGVSQSPRYKVTKRGQDVTLRCDPISSHATLYWYQQALGQGPEFLTYFNYEAQPDKSGLPSDRFSAERPEGSISTLTIQRTEQRDSAMYRCASSSGGIQETQYFGPGTRLLVL.

This CDR3 reads CASSYSPPEAGEKLFF. The CDR3 DNA reads as TGTGCCAGCAGTTACTCGCCCCCAGAGGCAGGTGAAAAACTGTTTTTT. The chain links TRBV6-5 to TRBJ1-4; D remains ambiguous. Trimming left V 0 bases short and J 7 bases short, with 15 bases between. Looked up from germline, CDR1 is MNHEY and CDR2 is SVGAGI. The CDR3 is 16 residues long.

The chain couples TRBV12-3 or TRBV12-4 to TRBJ2-2; weak D call: TRBD1 (6 bases). V was shortened by 5 bases and J by 7 bases, with 14 bases between the two germline ends. This CDR3 spans 14 amino acids. CDR3 amino acids: CASSPHPGVGELFF. CDR3 in DNA: TGTGCCAGCAGTCCGCACCCAGGGGTCGGGGAGCTGTTTTTT.

The rearrangement uses TRBV6-2 or TRBV6-3 and TRBJ2-5, with 8 bases fitting TRBD2. With 6 bases clipped from V and 4 bases from J, the junction kept 4 bases outside the gene matches. CDR3 length: 13 residues. In germline, CDR1 is MNHEY, CDR2 SVGEGT. The CDR3 nucleotides read TGTGCCAGCAGCCGACTAGCGCTAGAGACCCAGTACTTC. Protein: CASSRLALETQYF.

This chain links TRBV5-6 with TRBJ1-2, with D perhaps TRBD1 (5 bases). CDR1 SGHDT and CDR2 YYEEEE come from the germline V gene. The V end was cut by 6 bases, the J end by 4 bases, with 16 bases between. The length of the CDR3 is 14 residues. Here the CDR3 reads CASTPRGATYGYTF. CDR3 bases: TGTGCCAGCACTCCTAGAGGGGCAACCTATGGCTACACCTTC.

The chain combines TRBV4-1 with TRBJ2-4, with 10 bases matching TRBD2. Trimming at V came to 4 bases and at J to 13 bases, leaving 10 bases not matched to a gene. Germline V gives CDR1 MGHRA, CDR2 YSYEKL. The CDR3 has 14 amino acids. This chain's CDR3 is CASSLTSGDYGQYF. The CDR3 nucleotides read TGCGCCAGCAGCCTAACTAGCGGGGACTACGGGCAGTACTTC.

The CDR3 here is CASSLGERGYTF. In DNA, the CDR3 is TGCGCCAGCAGCTTGGGAGAGAGGGGCTACACCTTC. The chain has TRBV5-1 and TRBJ1-2; the D is unclear. Germline CDR1 and CDR2: SGHRS and YFSETQ. Trimming stripped 0 bases from V and 8 bases from J, with 8 bases between. The CDR3 spans 12 residues.

The rearrangement links TRBV7-9 to TRBJ2-4; 7 bases match TRBD1. The V gene's germline CDR1 is SEHNR and CDR2 FQNEAQ (reference sequence). After removal of 4 bases from V and 8 bases from J, the junction contained 14 bases not matched to a gene. The CDR3 sequence is 16 residues long. In DNA, the CDR3 is TGTGCCAGCAGCTCAGGGCCGACGGGACAGTCTGACATTCAGTACTTC. Amino acid sequence: CASSSGPTGQSDIQYF.

This clonotype was observed a handful of times. The chain joins TRBV7-8 to TRBJ2-3; D gene unclear. CDR3 length equals 15 residues. Looked up from germline, CDR1 is SGHVS and CDR2 is FQNEAQ. V lost 6 bases and J 1 base, leaving 14 bases between the germline ends. Written as DNA, the CDR3 is TGTGCCAGCAGTGTGGACCGAGGCGGCACAGATACGCAGTATTTT. Translating it yields CASSVDRGGTDTQYF.

With respect to this clonotype: An end of the junction does not agree with germline; a read error may underlie this. The CDR3, as DNA: TGCAGTGCTTTTCACCGGGACTCCTCCTACGGGCAGTACTTC. Translated, it gives CSAFHRDSSYGQYF. The chain uses TRBV20-1 and TRBJ2-7, with TRBD2 as a possible D gene (6 bases). The CDR3 is 14 amino acids. Germline V gene lookup returns CDR1 DFQATT and CDR2 SNEGSKA (reference sequence).

The chain combines TRBV29-1 with TRBJ2-1; D not certain. Trimming stripped 2 bases from V and 8 bases from J, with 7 bases between. The germline V gene encodes CDR1 SQVTM and CDR2 ANQGSEA. The CDR3 loop spans 11 amino acids. CDR3 protein: CSVEKGYEQFF. As DNA, the CDR3 is TGCAGCGTTGAAAAAGGTTATGAGCAGTTCTTC.